The clone carrying this TCR beta chain occurred many times. No antigen is known for it. The record originates from a study of T-cell reconstitution after alpha-beta-depleted transplantation in children. Points from the study as a whole: Reportedly, only several hundred clones from non-depleted graft cells drove alpha-beta T-cell counts at about two months. At one year after transplant, newly produced T cells mostly accounted for T-cell counts and diversity. The study traced high day-60 TCRbeta diversity in some patients to surviving recipient T cells and thymic progenitors.

This CDR3 has 14 residues. Deletions cut 3 bases from V and 0 bases from J, with 9 bases between. Germline CDR1 and CDR2: LNHNV and YYDKDF (reference sequence). Unique molecular identifiers were incorporated into the prepared TCRbeta library. TCRdb analysed the PCR reads with MiXCR anew, one entry per CDR3 protein. Among around 300,000 distinct CDR3 sequences listed, more than 9% were seen once. The chain has TRBV15 and TRBJ2-7, with D tentatively TRBD2 (5 bases). This receptor was obtained from a male patient aged 2 to 10 who had a stem cell transplant for chronic granulomatous disease, so the T cells may come from the graft donor. This sample comprised peripheral blood, obtained 180 days after TCRalphabeta/CD19-depleted stem cell transplant. The CDR3 here is CATSRTGNSYEQYF. CDR3 nucleotides: TGTGCCACCAGCAGGACCGGGAACTCCTACGAGCAGTACTTC.